This T cell receptor (beta chain) was documented in a study of Graves' ophthalmopathy and Graves' hyperthyroidism (dated by TCRdb to 2017 to 2018). Concerning the study at large: Peripheral blood was collected before any treatment was given, at the time of initial diagnosis. The study used signatures of the TCR beta repertoire to tell Graves' ophthalmopathy apart from Graves' hyperthyroidism and to predict which patients would progress to ophthalmopathy. In total, 135 blood samples were TCR-sequenced: fewer than 50 ophthalmopathy, some 80 hyperthyroidism and some 17 hyperthyroidism-to-ophthalmopathy patients. A discovery set of about a hundred patients (approximately 42 ophthalmopathy, just over 55 stable hyperthyroidism) was enrolled to explore V-J signatures distinguishing ophthalmopathy from hyperthyroidism. The independent validation cohort included 20 or so hyperthyroidism patients plus 17 patients who later progressed from hyperthyroidism to ophthalmopathy. In about six hyperthyroidism patients, T-cell repertoires of thyroid tissue and blood were compared. Following sample collection, hyperthyroidism patients were given methimazole at a starting dose of 30 mg daily, and ophthalmopathy patients were given high-dose intravenous methylprednisolone. The roughly 94 discovery patients were randomly divided into training and test sets at a 7:3 ratio. What the work shows at the level of the full study, not this receptor alone: No statistical method was used to predetermine the sample size, and group allocation was not hidden from the investigators. In validation, the model predicted ophthalmopathy progression with about 70% sensitivity and roughly 72% specificity; 12 predicted patients were CT-confirmed with GO in a median of about 7.1 months. Ophthalmopathy was separated from stable hyperthyroidism by the 13-signature model with around 88% sensitivity and 81% to 84% specificity in cross-validation and with 80%/75% in the test set. Most of the expanded thyroid clonotypes with a frequency above 0.001 were also detected in blood, and it was suggested that the thyroid immune response may be reflected by blood repertoires.

A patient counted as having stable hyperthyroidism if there was no progression to ophthalmopathy within 18 months of follow-up. Patients with hyperthyroidism were aged 18 to 65 years, had been newly diagnosed, and had a disease duration of less than 2 months. Patients were excluded if they had other autoimmune diseases, uncontrolled infections, pregnancy or lactation. Clinical symptoms, serum thyroxine, TRAb, thyroid ultrasound and orbital computed tomography were used for diagnosis. PBMCs were isolated from roughly 10 ml of fresh peripheral blood by Ficoll-Paque density gradient centrifugation. Total RNA was extracted using Trizol reagent, and RNA quality was checked on an Agilent 2100 Bioanalyzer. Points on this clonotype: It has no known antigen specificity. No base qualities exist here, and no much larger clone lies one base off it.

TCR beta CDR3 regions were amplified from RNA transcripts for repertoire sequencing. The first round of RT-PCR was done with HTBI primers and the Qiagen OneStep RT-PCR kit, and was followed by a second round of multiplex PCR, then size selection and purification. Libraries were sequenced on an Illumina HiSeq2000 using paired-end 100 bp reads. As for the authors' bioinformatics: SOAPnuke was used for read processing, and reads with adapters, uncalled bases, a mean Phred below 15, or no exact constant-primer or identifier match were discarded. High-quality paired reads were merged with COPE v1.2.5. Unique nucleotide sequences were defined as clonotypes and aligned to IMGT TRB V, D and J references using MiTCR v1.1. Analysis was restricted to V-J combinations with a frequency above 0.0001, which covered approximately 99% of repertoires. A TCR clonal expansion and chaos score per V-J combination was defined as the ratio of F50 clonal expansion to chaos observed in the TCRdist matrix. Features were reduced by Welch's t-statistics and random forest to more than 10 V-J combinations, which fed a naive Bayes classifier. Thyroid-blood repertoire similarity was quantified with the Morisita-Horn index. TCRdb itself trimmed the public reads at Q25 with fastp, ran MiXCR and retained productive beta chains. Merged by CDR3 protein, the rows form single entries marked with the most common genes and DNA. None of the V and J calls come from the authors' own analysis; TCRdb made them. The sample table lists around 400,000 distinct CDR3 sequences, approximately 21% of them with a count of one. The ten largest clones represent 3% of the sample.

Sequences SGHRS (CDR1) and YFSETQ (CDR2) are obtained from the germline V gene. The cysteine opens and the phenylalanine closes a CDR3 of 16 amino acids. Solely the CDR3 DNA is kept, with 48 bases framed from the first base. Trimming takes 5 bases from V and 4 bases from J, and the germline ends sit 21 bases apart. The sequence came from a woman in her late teens or twenties with stable Graves' hyperthyroidism. Donor details come from another sample of the same person, matched by shared clones. This chain joins TRBV5-1 to TRBJ2-5; the D element could tentatively be TRBD1 or TRBD2, as 5 bases agree for each. Sequencing was performed on peripheral blood. The DNA is as follows: TGCGCCAGCAGGGAGAGCGGCCTCGGGGCGGGAGAGACCCAGTACTTC. Its protein reads: CASRESGLGAGETQYF.